These T cell receptor beta chains were read from a single sample in a study of T cell repertoires in cytomegalovirus infection. TCRdb reprocessed the reads via MiXCR and lists one record per CDR3 protein. The table lists around 290,000 distinct CDR3 sequences, around 25% of them singletons. The sequencing input was PBMCs. The receptor source for this set is a human donor in good health (CMV status not recorded). Some clones in this sample may be carry-over from other donors' samples. Each CDR3 is given with its conserved first and last residue. Each record gives: V gene, J gene, clone size, CDR3 protein. A clone size is listed for some rows: how often the clone was seen (once, few, many), or a class if it is expanded.

TRBV19	TRBJ1-1	-	CASSAPQRMNTEAFF
TRBV28	TRBJ1-5	few	CASSLDQAQPQHF
TRBV7-2	TRBJ1-2	many	CASSLSQGVDYGYTF
TRBV11-2	TRBJ2-5	-	CTSSPAAQRETQYF
TRBV6-1	TRBJ1-1	once	CASRLGTEAFF
TRBV7-2	TRBJ1-4	many	CASSQQILGAREKLFF
TRBV6-8	TRBJ1-5	few	CASRLDRYSNQPQHF
TRBV27	TRBJ1-5	-	CASSSQGLVVNQPQHF
TRBV19	TRBJ2-7	few	CASSPFGAYEQYF
TRBV11-2	TRBJ2-5	-	CASSWAELETQYF
TRBV24-1	TRBJ2-7	-	CATSDPDHYEQYF
TRBV10-3	TRBJ2-7	few	CAISGTSGSRRSYEQYF
TRBV29-1	TRBJ1-1	-	CSVAGGRVGAFF
TRBV12-3/TRBV12-4	TRBJ1-5	many	CASTLRGGGKGQPQHF
TRBV20-1	TRBJ2-7	few	CSARGVQGSFSYEQYF
TRBV7-6	TRBJ2-7	-	CASSLGVSGGASYEQYF
TRBV28	TRBJ1-5	-	CASSLVQRSNQPQHF
TRBV2	TRBJ2-3	few	CASSESTGWADTQYF
TRBV25-1	TRBJ1-6	few	CASSGGPGLTFGALHF
TRBV12-3/TRBV12-4	TRBJ2-7	-	CASSQEGTGGYEQYF
TRBV6-6	TRBJ2-1	many	CASSSRRYNEQFF
TRBV28	TRBJ2-3	many	CASRLPGRSTDTQYF
TRBV7-2	TRBJ1-1	-	CASSPRQGANTEAFF